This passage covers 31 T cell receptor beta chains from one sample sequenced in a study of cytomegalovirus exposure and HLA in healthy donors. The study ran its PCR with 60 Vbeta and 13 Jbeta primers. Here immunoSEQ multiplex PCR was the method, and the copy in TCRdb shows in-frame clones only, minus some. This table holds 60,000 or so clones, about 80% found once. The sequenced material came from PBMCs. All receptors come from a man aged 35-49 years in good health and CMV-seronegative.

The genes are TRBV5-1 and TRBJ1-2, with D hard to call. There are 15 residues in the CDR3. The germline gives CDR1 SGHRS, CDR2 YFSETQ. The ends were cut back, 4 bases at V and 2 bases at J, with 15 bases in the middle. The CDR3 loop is CASSLQPGGNYGYTF. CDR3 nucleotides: TGCGCCAGCAGCCTCCAACCAGGAGGAAACTATGGCTACACCTTC.

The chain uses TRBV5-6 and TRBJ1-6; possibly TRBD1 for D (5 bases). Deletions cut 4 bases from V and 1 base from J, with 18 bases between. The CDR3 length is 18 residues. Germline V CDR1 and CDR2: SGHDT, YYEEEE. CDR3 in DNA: TGTGCCAGCAGCCCATTAATCGACAGCGGGTCCTATAATTCACCCCTCCACTTT. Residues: CASSPLIDSGSYNSPLHF.

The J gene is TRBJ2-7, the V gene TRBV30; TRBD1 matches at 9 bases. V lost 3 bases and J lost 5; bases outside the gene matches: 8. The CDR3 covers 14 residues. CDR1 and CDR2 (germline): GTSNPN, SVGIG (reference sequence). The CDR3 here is CAWSGTGRSHEQYV. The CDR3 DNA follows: TGTGCCTGGAGCGGGACAGGGAGATCTCACGAGCAGTACGTC.

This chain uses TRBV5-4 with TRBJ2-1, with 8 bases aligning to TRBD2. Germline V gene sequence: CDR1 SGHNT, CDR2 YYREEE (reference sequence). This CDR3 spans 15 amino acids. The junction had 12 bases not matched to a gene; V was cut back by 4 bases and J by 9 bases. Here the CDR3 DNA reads TGTGCCAGCAGCCGACCGACGGGGGGGCGTATTGAGCAGTTCTTC. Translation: CASSRPTGGRIEQFF.

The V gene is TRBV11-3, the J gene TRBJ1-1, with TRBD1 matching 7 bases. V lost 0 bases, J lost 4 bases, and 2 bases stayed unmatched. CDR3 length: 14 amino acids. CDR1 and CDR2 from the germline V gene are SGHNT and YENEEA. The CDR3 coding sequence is TGTGCCAGCAGCTTAGATTCAGGGGGCACTGAAGCTTTCTTT. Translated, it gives CASSLDSGGTEAFF.

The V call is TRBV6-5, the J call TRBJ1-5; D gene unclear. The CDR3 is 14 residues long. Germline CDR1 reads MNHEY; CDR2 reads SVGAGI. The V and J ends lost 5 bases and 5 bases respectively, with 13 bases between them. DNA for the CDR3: TGTGCCAGCAGTAGAAGCCGGGATTATCAGCCCCAGCATTTT. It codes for CASSRSRDYQPQHF.

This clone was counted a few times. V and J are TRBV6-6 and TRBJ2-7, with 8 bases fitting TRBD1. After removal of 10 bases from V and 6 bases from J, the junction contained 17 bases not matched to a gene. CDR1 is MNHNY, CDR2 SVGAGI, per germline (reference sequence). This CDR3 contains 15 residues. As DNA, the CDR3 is TGTGCCATCGCCCCTGGACAGGGCCCCGTCTCCGAGCAGTACTTC. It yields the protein CAIAPGQGPVSEQYF.

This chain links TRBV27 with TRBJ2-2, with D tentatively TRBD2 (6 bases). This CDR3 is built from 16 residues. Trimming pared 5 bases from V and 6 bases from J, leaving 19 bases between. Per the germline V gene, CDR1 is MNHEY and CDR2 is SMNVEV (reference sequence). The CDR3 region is CASSRPRQGGAGELFF. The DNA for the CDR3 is TGTGCCAGCAGTCGACCTCGGCAGGGAGGCGCCGGGGAGCTGTTTTTT.

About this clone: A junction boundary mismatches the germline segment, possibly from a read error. The CDR3 DNA is TGCAGTGCAAGAGGGCGGTACGAGCAGTACTTC. It yields the protein CSARGRYEQYF. J is TRBJ2-7 and V is TRBV20-1, with D perhaps TRBD2 (5 bases). The CDR3 contains 11 residues. Germline V gene lookup returns CDR1 DFQATT and CDR2 SNEGSKA (reference sequence).

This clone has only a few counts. The CDR3 sequence: CASTYSGAGNTIYF. Here the CDR3 DNA reads TGTGCCAGCACCTATTCAGGGGCTGGAAACACCATATATTTT. The chain joins TRBV6-1 to TRBJ1-3; TRBD1 is a possible D gene (6 bases). Germline lookup yields CDR1 MNHNS and CDR2 SASEGT. Trimming took 7 bases from V and 2 from J, leaving 12 bases between them. The CDR3 loop spans 14 amino acids.

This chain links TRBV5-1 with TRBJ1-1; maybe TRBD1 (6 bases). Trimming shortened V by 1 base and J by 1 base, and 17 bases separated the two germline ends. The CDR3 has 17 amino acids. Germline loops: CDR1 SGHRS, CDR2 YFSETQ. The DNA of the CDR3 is TGCGCCAGCAGCTTGCGAGGACAGACTCCGGGGAACACTGAAGCTTTCTTT. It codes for CASSLRGQTPGNTEAFF.

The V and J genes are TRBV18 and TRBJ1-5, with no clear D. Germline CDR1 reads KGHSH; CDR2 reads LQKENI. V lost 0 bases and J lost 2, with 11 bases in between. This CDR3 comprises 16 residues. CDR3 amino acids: CASSPPPGNGNQPQHF. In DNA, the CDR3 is TGTGCCAGCTCACCACCTCCAGGAAACGGCAATCAGCCCCAGCATTTT.

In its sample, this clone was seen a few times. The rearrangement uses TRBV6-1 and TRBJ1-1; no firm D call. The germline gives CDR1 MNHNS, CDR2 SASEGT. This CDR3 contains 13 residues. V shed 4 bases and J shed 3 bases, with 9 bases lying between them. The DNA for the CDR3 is TGTGCCAGCAGTGTGGAGAGACACACTGAAGCTTTCTTT. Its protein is CASSVERHTEAFF.

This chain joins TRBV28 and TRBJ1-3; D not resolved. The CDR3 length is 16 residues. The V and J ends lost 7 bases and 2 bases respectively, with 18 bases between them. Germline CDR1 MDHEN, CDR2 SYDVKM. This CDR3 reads CASNIGVGRTGNTIYF. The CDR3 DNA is TGTGCCAGCAACATAGGCGTAGGGAGAACTGGAAACACCATATATTTT.

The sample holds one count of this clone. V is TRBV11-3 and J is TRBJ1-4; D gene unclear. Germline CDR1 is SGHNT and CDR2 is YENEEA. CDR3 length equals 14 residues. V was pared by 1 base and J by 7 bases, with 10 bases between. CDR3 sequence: CASSLGISGEKLFF. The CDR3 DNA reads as TGTGCCAGCAGCTTAGGTATCAGTGGTGAAAAACTGTTTTTT.

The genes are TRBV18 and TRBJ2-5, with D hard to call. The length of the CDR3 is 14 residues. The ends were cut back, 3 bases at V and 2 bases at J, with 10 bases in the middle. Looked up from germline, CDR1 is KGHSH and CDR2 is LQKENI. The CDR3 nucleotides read TGTGCCAGCTCACCTTATCCCAGGCAAGAGACCCAGTACTTC. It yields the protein CASSPYPRQETQYF.

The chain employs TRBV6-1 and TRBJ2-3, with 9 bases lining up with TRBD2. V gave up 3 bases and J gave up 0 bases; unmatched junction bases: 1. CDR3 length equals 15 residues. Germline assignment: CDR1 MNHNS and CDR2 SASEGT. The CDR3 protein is CASSDLAGSTDTQYF. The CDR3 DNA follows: TGTGCCAGCAGTGATCTAGCGGGGAGCACAGATACGCAGTATTTT.

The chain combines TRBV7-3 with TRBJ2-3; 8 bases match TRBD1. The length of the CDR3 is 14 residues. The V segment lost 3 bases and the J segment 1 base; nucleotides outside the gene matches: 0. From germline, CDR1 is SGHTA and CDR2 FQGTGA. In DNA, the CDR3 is TGTGCCAGCAGCTTGACAGGGGGCACAGATACGCAGTATTTT. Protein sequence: CASSLTGGTDTQYF. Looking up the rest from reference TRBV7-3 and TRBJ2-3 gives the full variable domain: GAGVSQTPSNKVTEKGKYVELRCDPISGHTALYWYRQSLGQGPEFLIYFQGTGAADDSGLPNDRFFAVRPEGSVSTLKIQRTERGDSAVYLCASSLTGGTDTQYFGPGTRLTVL.

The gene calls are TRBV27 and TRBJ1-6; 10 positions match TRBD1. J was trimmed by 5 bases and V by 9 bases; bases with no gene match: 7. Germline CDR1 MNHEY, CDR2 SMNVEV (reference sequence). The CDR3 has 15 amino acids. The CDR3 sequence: CASTTGGIHNSPLHF. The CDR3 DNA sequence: TGTGCCAGTACGACAGGGGGCATCCATAATTCACCCCTCCACTTT.

The CDR3 is CASSDPQVSPLHF. CDR3 coding DNA: TGTGCCAGCAGCGACCCACAGGTTTCACCCCTCCACTTT. The chain links TRBV11-2 to TRBJ1-6; a possible D gene is TRBD1 (5 bases). Germline CDR1 reads SGHAT; CDR2 reads FQNNGV. The CDR3 contains 13 residues. Trimming pared 5 bases from V and 9 bases from J, leaving 11 bases between.

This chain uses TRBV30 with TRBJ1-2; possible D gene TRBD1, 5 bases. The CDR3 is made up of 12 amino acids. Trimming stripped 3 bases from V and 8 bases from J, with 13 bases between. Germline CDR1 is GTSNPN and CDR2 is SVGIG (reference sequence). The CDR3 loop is CAWRGEGSGYTF. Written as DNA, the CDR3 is TGTGCCTGGAGGGGGGAGGGTTCCGGCTACACCTTC.

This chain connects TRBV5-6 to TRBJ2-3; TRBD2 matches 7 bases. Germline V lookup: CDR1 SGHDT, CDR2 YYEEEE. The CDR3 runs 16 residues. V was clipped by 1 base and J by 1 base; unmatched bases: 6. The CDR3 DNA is TGTGCCAGCAGCTTGTTATTCAGCGGGGGCACAGATACGCAGTATTTT. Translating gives CASSLLFSGGTDTQYF.

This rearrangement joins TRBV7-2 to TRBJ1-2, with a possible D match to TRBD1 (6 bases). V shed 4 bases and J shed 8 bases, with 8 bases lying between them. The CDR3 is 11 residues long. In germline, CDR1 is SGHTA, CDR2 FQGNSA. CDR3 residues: CASSYREGYTF. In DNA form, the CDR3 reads TGTGCCAGCAGCTACAGGGAGGGCTACACCTTC.

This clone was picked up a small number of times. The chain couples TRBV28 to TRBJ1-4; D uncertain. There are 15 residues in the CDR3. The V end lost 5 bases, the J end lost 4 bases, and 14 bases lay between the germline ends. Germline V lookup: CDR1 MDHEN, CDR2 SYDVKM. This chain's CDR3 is CASSPPARVNEKLFF. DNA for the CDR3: TGTGCCAGCAGTCCCCCCGCGAGGGTTAATGAAAAACTGTTTTTT.

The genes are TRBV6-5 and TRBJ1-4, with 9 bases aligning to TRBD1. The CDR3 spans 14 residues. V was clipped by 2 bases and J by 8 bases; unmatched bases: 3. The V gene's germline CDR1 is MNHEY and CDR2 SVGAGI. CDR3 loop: CASSYGTGREKLFF. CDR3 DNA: TGTGCCAGCAGTTACGGGACAGGGCGAGAAAAACTGTTTTTT.

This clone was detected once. The CDR3 nucleotides read TGTGCCAGCAGCTTGGCCGTGTCGTACGAGCAGTACTTC. It translates to CASSLAVSYEQYF. The chain combines TRBV5-6 with TRBJ2-7; D ambiguous. The germline gives CDR1 SGHDT, CDR2 YYEEEE. This CDR3 is 13 amino acids long. V was shortened by 0 bases and J by 4 bases, with 8 bases between the two germline ends.

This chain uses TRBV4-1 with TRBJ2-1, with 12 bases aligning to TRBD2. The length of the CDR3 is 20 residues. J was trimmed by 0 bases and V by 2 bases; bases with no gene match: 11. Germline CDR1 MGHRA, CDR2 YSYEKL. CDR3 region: CASSQLAGGPRLSSYNEQFF. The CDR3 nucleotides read TGCGCCAGCAGCCAACTAGCGGGGGGGCCTAGATTGAGCTCCTACAATGAGCAGTTCTTC.

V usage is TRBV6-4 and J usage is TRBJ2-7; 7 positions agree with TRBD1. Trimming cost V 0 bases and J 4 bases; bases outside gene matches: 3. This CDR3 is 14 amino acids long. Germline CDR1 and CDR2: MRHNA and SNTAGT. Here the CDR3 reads CASSDSGQQYEQYV. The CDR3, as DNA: TGTGCCAGCAGTGACTCGGGACAGCAATACGAGCAGTACGTC.

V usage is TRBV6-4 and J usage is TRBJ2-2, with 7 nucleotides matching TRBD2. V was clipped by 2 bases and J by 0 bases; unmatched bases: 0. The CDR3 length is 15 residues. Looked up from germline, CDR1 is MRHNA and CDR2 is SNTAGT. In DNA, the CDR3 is TGTGCCAGCAGTGACGGACTAGCGAACACCGGGGAGCTGTTTTTT. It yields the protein CASSDGLANTGELFF.

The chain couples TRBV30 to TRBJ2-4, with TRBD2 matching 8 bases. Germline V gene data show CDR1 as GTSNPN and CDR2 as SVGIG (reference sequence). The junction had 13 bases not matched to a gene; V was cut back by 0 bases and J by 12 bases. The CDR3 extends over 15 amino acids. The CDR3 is CAWSVRTSGSTAQYF. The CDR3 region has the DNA TGTGCCTGGAGTGTACGTACTAGCGGAAGTACGGCTCAGTACTTC. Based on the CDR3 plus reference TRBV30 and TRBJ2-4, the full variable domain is SQTIHQWPATLVQPVGSPLSLECTVEGTSNPNLYWYRQAAGRGLQLLFYSVGIGQISSEVPQNLSASRPQDRQFILSSKKLLLSDSGFYLCAWSVRTSGSTAQYFGAGTRLSVL.

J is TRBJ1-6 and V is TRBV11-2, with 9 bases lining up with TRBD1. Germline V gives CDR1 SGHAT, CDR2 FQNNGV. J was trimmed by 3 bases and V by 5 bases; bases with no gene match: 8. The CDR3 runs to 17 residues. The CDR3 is CASSQGDRAGYNSPLHF. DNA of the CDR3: TGTGCCAGCAGCCAGGGGGACAGGGCGGGCTATAATTCACCCCTCCACTTT.